This T cell receptor (beta chain) was sequenced during a study of OX40 agonist ivuxolimab in advanced cancers. For the study at large: Dosing consisted of intravenous ivuxolimab at 0.01 to 10 mg/kg every 2 weeks. Previous treatment with anti-PD-1, anti-PD-L1 or anti-CTLA-4 therapy was allowed; 40% had received some.

Sequencing was performed with immunoSEQ multiplex PCR; in TCRdb, only in-frame clones are kept and a portion is missing. This sample has about 71,000 clones; about 90% occur once, and the top ten carry 13% to 15%. This specimen consisted of CD4+ or CD8+ T cells sorted from blood, obtained in a trial of the OX40 agonist ivuxolimab. This receptor was obtained from an adult with an advanced solid tumor such as melanoma, head and neck, liver or kidney cancer.

The CDR3 sequence: CAISQRQGFYEQYF. DNA for the CDR3: TGTGCCATCAGCCAAAGACAGGGTTTTTACGAGCAGTACTTC. This sequence joins TRBV10-3 and TRBJ2-7, with 7 bases lining up with TRBD1. Germline V gene data show CDR1 as ENHRY and CDR2 as SYGVKD. V gave up 6 bases and J gave up 4 bases; unmatched junction bases: 9. This CDR3 comprises 14 residues.